The 7 T cell receptor beta chains below were found in one sample sequenced in a study of CD8 T cells in ankylosing spondylitis. Notes on the study in general: Apparently characteristic of ankylosing spondylitis blood was a TCR beta motif (about 8 highly homologous variants).

TCRdb re-called the 5' RACE reads through MiXCR, storing one row per CDR3 protein. The data contain a few hundred thousand distinct CDR3 sequences, approximately 8% of them singletons. No cognate antigen is known for these TCRs. Sequencing input: blood, either unsorted or a sorted T cell fraction (not recorded which). Receptors were obtained from a male donor with ankylosing spondylitis.

This clonotype has a count of ten or more. V usage is TRBV6-2 or TRBV6-3 and J usage is TRBJ2-2; 7 positions match TRBD1. CDR3 length equals 17 residues. Germline CDR1 reads MNHEY; CDR2 reads SVGEGT. With V trimmed by 2 bases and J by 0 bases, 6 bases remained unmatched. The CDR3 DNA reads as TGTGCCAGCAGTTACCAGGGGGTGTCCACGAACACCGGGGAGCTGTTTTTT. It specifies CASSYQGVSTNTGELFF.

The rearrangement joins TRBV7-2 to TRBJ2-1; D is ambiguous. The germline V gene has CDR1 SGHTA and CDR2 FQGNSA. This CDR3 comprises 13 residues. Trimming took off 5 bases at V and 7 bases at J, with 12 bases between the two ends. CDR3 bases: TGTGCCAGCAGCCAGCAGTCGGGTAATGAGCAGTTCTTC. Its protein is CASSQQSGNEQFF.

The V gene is TRBV29-1, the J gene TRBJ2-7; D may be TRBD1 (6 bases). The germline gives CDR1 SQVTM, CDR2 ANQGSEA. The CDR3 contains 16 residues. Trimming removed 3 bases at V and 3 bases at J, with 21 bases between. CDR3 residues: CSVDGIEGHDFYEQYF. In DNA form, the CDR3 reads TGCAGCGTTGATGGGATCGAGGGACACGATTTCTACGAGCAGTACTTC.

This clonotype appeared many times. The V and J genes are TRBV28 and TRBJ1-2; D is possibly TRBD1 (6 bases). The CDR3 totals 16 residues. Trimming shortened V by 5 bases and J by 6 bases, and 22 bases separated the two germline ends. Germline-derived CDR1 and CDR2 are MDHEN and SYDVKM. CDR3 in DNA: TGTGCCAGCAGTAGGATTCAAGGGGGTGCTGATAATGGCTACACCTTC. Translating it yields CASSRIQGGADNGYTF.

This clonotype has just a few counts. The chain combines TRBV11-1 with TRBJ2-2, with a possible D match to TRBD1 (6 bases). The V gene lost 5 bases and the J gene lost 0 bases, with 28 bases spanning the gap. The CDR3 is 21 amino acids. Germline values: CDR1 SGHAT, CDR2 FQDESV (reference sequence). Written as DNA, the CDR3 is TGTGCCAGCAGCCCCCAAGCCGGTGCAGGGGTTGTAAGTTCGAACACCGGGGAGCTGTTTTTT. Translated, it gives CASSPQAGAGVVSSNTGELFF.

The sample holds a few counts of this clonotype. The V gene is TRBV19, the J gene TRBJ1-5; 8 nucleotides align to TRBD1. Trimming at V came to 6 bases and at J to 6 bases, leaving 10 bases not matched to a gene. This CDR3 region has 15 residues. Germline V gene data show CDR1 as LNHDA and CDR2 as SQIVND (reference sequence). The CDR3 coding sequence is TGTGCCAGTAGCCGGATGGACAGGGCTCGTCAGCCCCAGCATTTT. Encoded protein: CASSRMDRARQPQHF.

In this sample, this clonotype turned up many times. V and J are TRBV24-1 and TRBJ1-5; D is undetermined. This CDR3 region has 15 residues. Germline CDR1 is KGHDR and CDR2 is SFDVKD. V lost 5 bases to trimming and J lost 0 bases, with 10 bases between them. Written as DNA, the CDR3 is TGTGCCACCAGTGGTCCCTCGGGTAGCAATCAGCCCCAGCATTTT. It specifies CATSGPSGSNQPQHF.